A single T cell receptor (beta chain) is shown here with its context. Repertoires were generated with immunoSEQ multiplex PCR, while TCRdb's copy carries only in-frame clones and drops some. Seen here are around 160,000 clones, more than 75% observed once, and the top ten hold 2.5% to 3%. CDR1 is MNHEY and CDR2 is SVGAGI in the germline V gene. Between the trimmed V and J ends, which lost 4 bases and 1 base, there was a span of 7 bases. The length of the CDR3 is 13 residues. This sample was taken from a study of cytomegalovirus exposure and HLA in healthy donors. The receptor comes from a man in his late teens or twenties in good health and CMV-seronegative. Input material: PBMCs. V usage is TRBV6-5 and J usage is TRBJ1-1; D is ambiguous. The CDR3 bases are TGTGCCAGCAGTTCATCAGGGAACACTGAAGCTTTCTTT. As protein: CASSSSGNTEAFF.